This T cell receptor (beta chain) was identified in a study of T cell responses to AZD1222 COVID-19 vaccine. A word on this clone: What it recognizes is unknown.

Data came from immunoSEQ multiplex PCR; TCRdb stores just in-frame clones and leaves some out. The sample carries roughly 180,000 clones, approximately 93% recorded once. V was pared by 0 bases and J by 3 bases, with 4 bases between. The V gene's germline CDR1 is SGHDT and CDR2 YYEEEE. The CDR3 is 13 residues long. Study results and caveats: Spike regions recognized by vaccine-associated CD4 TCRs spanned the protein, led by 160-218 and 743-854.

The sequences come from peripheral blood, collected 28 days after the second AZD1222 dose. The J gene is TRBJ1-3, the V gene TRBV5-6; D unclear. The TCR was taken from an adult who received the AZD1222 COVID-19 vaccine. CDR3 protein: CASSLGYGNTIYF. The CDR3, as DNA: TGTGCCAGCAGCTTGGGATATGGAAACACCATATATTTT. Full variable domain (outside the CDR3, taken from reference TRBV5-6 and TRBJ1-3): DAGVTQSPTHLIKTRGQQVTLRCSPKSGHDTVSWYQQALGQGPQFIFQYYEEEERQRGNFPDRFSGHQFPNYSSELNVNALLLGDSALYLCASSLGYGNTIYFGEGSWLTVV.